Following are 21 T cell receptor beta chains from one sample sequenced in a study of blood T cells in healthy people across ages. It was with a sample-barcoded 5' primer and a J-beta primer mix that a second PCR of roughly 6 to 12 cycles was run. Each CDR3 protein is one row after TCRdb ran MiXCR on the 5' RACE reads. The sample shows roughly 500,000 distinct CDR3 sequences, approximately 25% of them seen only once. Another study also made use of these data, one on T cells of mothers and their children.

Input material: blood. The receptors were gathered from a boy between 10 and 17 years old in good health.

For the CDR3, the DNA is TGTGCCAACAGCCGACAGGGTACCACCGGGGAGCTGTTTTTT. Its protein is CANSRQGTTGELFF. The chain joins TRBV2 to TRBJ2-2, with 7 bases identical to TRBD1. Germline CDR1 and CDR2: SNHLY and FYNNEI. CDR3 length: 14 amino acids. The V gene end was trimmed by 10 bases and the J gene end by 4 bases; junction bases not matched to a gene: 9.

This clonotype was found a few times. The chain has TRBV28 and TRBJ2-5; D not certain. Trimming left V 8 bases short and J 5 bases short, with 12 bases between. CDR3 length: 12 amino acids. Germline CDR1 MDHEN, CDR2 SYDVKM. The CDR3 coding sequence is TGTGCCAGCGTATCCGGGTTGGAGACCCAGTACTTC. This gives the protein CASVSGLETQYF.

Only a few counts were recorded for this clonotype. The chain joins TRBV29-1 to TRBJ2-1, with 7 nucleotides matching TRBD2. Germline V gene sequence: CDR1 SQVTM, CDR2 ANQGSEA. The CDR3 runs 13 residues. The junction had 10 bases not matched to a gene; V was cut back by 7 bases and J by 7 bases. The CDR3 region is CSAGTTVTNEQFF. The DNA of the CDR3 is TGCAGCGCCGGGACTACTGTAACTAATGAGCAGTTCTTC.

The V and J genes are TRBV27 and TRBJ2-5; D is ambiguous. The CDR3 covers 11 residues. V lost 5 bases to trimming and J lost 3 bases, with 4 bases between them. CDR1 is MNHEY and CDR2 is SMNVEV in the germline V gene (reference sequence). The CDR3 spells CASSIKETQYF. The DNA for the CDR3 is TGTGCCAGCAGTATCAAAGAGACCCAGTACTTC.

This clonotype was seen only a few times. The germline gene is not matched at one end of the junction; a read error may be the cause. The chain has TRBV28 and TRBJ2-1; no reliable D call. CDR1 and CDR2 from the germline V gene are MDHEN and SYDVKM. This CDR3 contains 15 residues. CDR3 nucleotides: TGTGTCAGCAGTTTTGGCTGGGTCTCCTACAATGAGCAGTTCTTC. Amino acids: CVSSFGWVSYNEQFF.

The rearrangement uses TRBV12-3 or TRBV12-4 and TRBJ2-1; D gene ambiguous. CDR3 length: 12 residues. V lost 5 bases to trimming and J lost 3 bases, with 5 bases between them. The CDR3 sequence: CASSQNYNEQFF. The CDR3, as DNA: TGTGCCAGCAGTCAAAACTACAATGAGCAGTTCTTC.

This clonotype appeared once. This sequence joins TRBV7-2 and TRBJ2-1; D is possibly TRBD1 (6 bases). CDR3 size: 16 residues. CDR1 and CDR2 from the germline V gene are SGHTA and FQGNSA. V was shortened by 5 bases and J by 7 bases, with 21 bases between the two germline ends. The CDR3 DNA is TGTGCCAGCAGCAGTGGGCCCGCCACCAGGGGAAATGAGCAGTTCTTC. Translating it yields CASSSGPATRGNEQFF.

The sample holds many counts of this clonotype. This chain's CDR3 is CASSSGVGQYF. The DNA for the CDR3 is TGTGCCAGCAGCTCAGGGGTTGGGCAGTACTTC. This chain joins TRBV27 and TRBJ2-7; the D gene is possibly TRBD1 (6 bases). V lost 6 bases and J lost 9, with 12 bases in between. This CDR3 region has 11 residues. CDR1 MNHEY and CDR2 SMNVEV come from the germline V gene (reference sequence).

This clonotype was recorded once. The chain joins TRBV13 to TRBJ2-7, with D perhaps TRBD1 or TRBD2 (5 bases each). Germline V lookup: CDR1 PRHDT, CDR2 FYEKMQ (reference sequence). The V and J ends lost 4 bases and 3 bases respectively, with 13 bases between them. There are 14 residues in the CDR3. CDR3 coding DNA: TGTGCCAGCAGCTCCTCGGGGCAGGTCTACGAGCAGTACTTC. Protein sequence: CASSSSGQVYEQYF.

This chain joins TRBV7-3 and TRBJ2-5, with 13 positions matching TRBD2. The CDR3 sequence is 16 residues long. The germline V gene encodes CDR1 SGHTA and CDR2 FQGTGA. Germline trimming cut 5 bases from V and 3 bases from J; bases unmatched to any gene: 6. As DNA, the CDR3 is TGTGCCAGCAGCCTTGGACTAGCGGGAGCAAAAGAGACCCAGTACTTC. This sequence encodes CASSLGLAGAKETQYF.

This clonotype was seen once. This chain links TRBV6-2 or TRBV6-3 with TRBJ1-1; the D is unclear. CDR3 length: 13 amino acids. Germline CDR1 reads MNHEY; CDR2 reads SVGEGT. Trimming left V 0 bases short and J 4 bases short, with 6 bases between. In DNA form, the CDR3 reads TGTGCCAGCAGTTACTCGGTCACCACTGAAGCTTTCTTT. It specifies CASSYSVTTEAFF.

In DNA form, the CDR3 reads TGTGCCAGCAGCCCGAGACAGGGACTCCCTAACACTGAAGCTTTCTTT. Protein product: CASSPRQGLPNTEAFF. V usage is TRBV7-2 and J usage is TRBJ1-1; 7 nucleotides line up with TRBD1. V gave up 5 bases and J gave up 2 bases; unmatched junction bases: 11. CDR1 SGHTA and CDR2 FQGNSA come from the germline V gene. The length of the CDR3 is 16 residues.

This clonotype was seen a few times. This chain joins TRBV7-2 and TRBJ1-2; D possibly corresponds to TRBD1 (5 bases). The CDR3 is made up of 15 amino acids. With 4 bases removed from V and 4 bases from J, the gap between germline ends came to 16 bases. Germline lookup yields CDR1 SGHTA and CDR2 FQGNSA. CDR3 nucleotides: TGTGCCAGCAGCTCCTACTCCACTGACAGCTATGGCTACACCTTC. Protein sequence: CASSSYSTDSYGYTF.

This clonotype has a handful of counts. This sequence joins TRBV4-1 and TRBJ2-4; no clear D. The CDR3 is 18 amino acids. Germline CDR1 and CDR2: MGHRA and YSYEKL. V was pared by 1 base and J by 0 bases, with 16 bases between. Here the CDR3 DNA reads TGCGCCAGCAGCCAAGGTTCTGCAGGACCCGTAGCCAAAAACATTCAGTACTTC. Translating gives CASSQGSAGPVAKNIQYF.

This sequence joins TRBV7-2 and TRBJ2-7; possibly TRBD2 for D (7 bases). The CDR3 is 14 amino acids. Trimming stripped 5 bases from V and 4 bases from J, with 15 bases between. Germline V gene sequence: CDR1 SGHTA, CDR2 FQGNSA. The CDR3 reads CASSRGGVEYEQYF. For the CDR3, the DNA is TGTGCCAGCAGCCGAGGGGGGGTTGAGTACGAGCAGTACTTC.

The chain uses TRBV20-1 and TRBJ1-5; 7 bases fit TRBD1. Germline CDR1 is DFQATT and CDR2 is SNEGSKA (reference sequence). The V and J ends lost 3 bases and 2 bases, in that order; junction bases with no gene match: 7. The CDR3 sequence is 15 residues long. The CDR3 DNA reads as TGCAGTGCTAGTCCAGGGGGACGAGGCAATCAGCCCCAGCATTTT. Translation: CSASPGGRGNQPQHF.

This clonotype has a handful of counts. The rearrangement joins TRBV13 to TRBJ2-7, with 11 bases identical to TRBD2. Looked up from germline, CDR1 is PRHDT and CDR2 is FYEKMQ (reference sequence). The CDR3 sequence is 15 residues long. V lost 4 bases to trimming and J lost 1 base; unmatched junction nucleotides: 3. The CDR3 here is CASSWGLADSYEQYF. The CDR3 region has the DNA TGTGCCAGCAGCTGGGGACTAGCGGATTCCTACGAGCAGTACTTC.

This clonotype was seen more than once but under ten times. The chain carries TRBV24-1 and TRBJ2-5; D possibly uses TRBD1 or TRBD2 (5 bases each). The germline V gene has CDR1 KGHDR and CDR2 SFDVKD. This CDR3 comprises 14 residues. V lost 6 bases and J lost 2, with 12 bases in between. CDR3 protein: CATSQSGTQETQYF. The CDR3 DNA follows: TGTGCCACCAGTCAGTCCGGGACGCAAGAGACCCAGTACTTC.

This rearrangement joins TRBV29-1 to TRBJ2-5; D is undetermined. The CDR3 covers 12 residues. Germline V lookup: CDR1 SQVTM, CDR2 ANQGSEA. Trimming removed 4 bases at V and 2 bases at J, with 8 bases between. CDR3 sequence reads: CSVGRAQETQYF. The CDR3 DNA follows: TGCAGCGTTGGAAGAGCACAAGAGACCCAGTACTTC.

The genes are TRBV4-3 and TRBJ2-4; D is unresolved. Germline V gene data show CDR1 as LGHNA and CDR2 as YSLEER. The CDR3 has 15 amino acids. Deletions cut 3 bases from V and 0 bases from J, with 9 bases between. In DNA form, the CDR3 reads TGCGCCAGCAGCCAGACGTACGTAGCCAAAAACATTCAGTACTTC. The encoded protein is CASSQTYVAKNIQYF.

This clonotype turned up a few times. A much bigger clone sits one base away, suggesting this may be a read error. This chain connects TRBV4-3 to TRBJ2-5; 8 bases are shared with TRBD2. Germline values: CDR1 LGHNA, CDR2 YSLEER. The CDR3 is 16 amino acids. With V trimmed by 4 bases and J by 0 bases, 7 bases remained unmatched. CDR3 DNA: TGCGCCAGCAGCCGCCGTCCGACTAGCGACCAAGAGACCCAGTACTTC. This translates into CASSRRPTSDQETQYF.